These 32 T cell receptor beta chains were sequenced from one sample in a study of blood T cell repertoires in COVID-19. Profiling relied on immunoSEQ multiplex PCR, and the TCRdb table lists in-frame clones only, not all of them. The repertoire has about 110,000 clones, more than 70% of them found once; the top ten carry around 3.2%. The sample taken for sequencing was peripheral blood. The source of these receptors is a woman between 50 and 59 years old with acute or convalescent COVID-19.

This chain's CDR3 is CASSSTGSATNEKLFF. CDR3 coding DNA: TGTGCCAGCAGCTCGACAGGGTCGGCAACTAATGAAAAACTGTTTTTT. The rearrangement uses TRBV7-2 and TRBJ1-4; TRBD1 agrees at 7 bases. The V segment lost 4 bases and the J segment 0 bases; nucleotides outside the gene matches: 5. Germline loops: CDR1 SGHTA, CDR2 FQGNSA. CDR3 length: 16 residues.

The chain joins TRBV30 to TRBJ1-1; 7 bases map to TRBD1. Germline CDR1 and CDR2: GTSNPN and SVGIG (reference sequence). V was clipped by 4 bases and J by 0 bases; unmatched bases: 5. The CDR3 contains 14 residues. The CDR3: CAWTPGTVNTEAFF. CDR3 nucleotide sequence: TGTGCCTGGACTCCCGGGACAGTGAACACTGAAGCTTTCTTT.

This clone has only a few counts. The chain's CDR3 is CASSLSLGGDAFF. The CDR3 DNA sequence: TGTGCCAGCAGCCTGTCCCTGGGGGGAGACGCTTTCTTT. V and J are TRBV7-9 and TRBJ1-1; possible D gene TRBD1, 5 bases. The CDR3 runs to 13 residues. V lost 5 bases and J 11 bases, leaving 18 bases between the germline ends. The V gene's germline CDR1 is SEHNR and CDR2 FQNEAQ (reference sequence).

The chain links TRBV29-1 to TRBJ2-1, with D possibly TRBD1 on 6 matching bases. This CDR3 contains 14 residues. Trimming took 1 base from V and 10 from J, leaving 17 bases between them. Germline V gene lookup returns CDR1 SQVTM and CDR2 ANQGSEA. Here the CDR3 reads CSVEGTSRGWEQFF. For the CDR3, the DNA is TGCAGCGTTGAAGGTACTTCCAGGGGATGGGAGCAGTTCTTC.

The rearrangement links TRBV3-1 (or the pseudogene TRBV3-2) to TRBJ1-6, with unresolved D. The CDR3 is made up of 14 amino acids. The germline V gene has CDR1 LGHDT and CDR2 YNNKEL (reference sequence). Trimming left V 4 bases short and J 6 bases short, with 10 bases between. The CDR3 is CASSPNSLNSPLHF. In nucleotides, the CDR3 is TGTGCCAGCAGCCCGAACAGCCTTAATTCACCCCTCCACTTT.

This chain joins TRBV7-9 and TRBJ1-1; TRBD1 agrees at 9 bases. The germline gives CDR1 SEHNR, CDR2 FQNEAQ (reference sequence). V dropped 5 bases and J dropped 4; count of bases not matched to a gene: 2. This CDR3 has 13 amino acids. CDR3: CASSRTGATEAFF. The CDR3, as DNA: TGTGCCAGCAGCCGGACAGGGGCCACTGAAGCTTTCTTT.

This chain links TRBV21-1 with TRBJ1-5. TRBV21-1 is listed as a pseudogene. The CDR3 contains 11 residues. The CDR3 DNA is TGTGCCAGCAGCATCCCCGGGTCCCAGCATTTT. Translated, it gives CASSIPGSQHF.

The table lists this clone with a count of one. The chain has TRBV19 and TRBJ2-5, with 12 nucleotides matching TRBD2. V shed 5 bases, J shed 4 bases, and the junction held 8 bases outside the gene matches. Germline V gives CDR1 LNHDA, CDR2 SQIVND (reference sequence). The CDR3 covers 16 residues. CDR3 DNA: TGTGCCAGTAGTCCCCAAACTAGCGGGAGGCGAGAGACCCAGTACTTC. Translating it yields CASSPQTSGRRETQYF. Full variable domain (remainder filled in from reference TRBV19 and TRBJ2-5): DGGITQSPKYLFRKEGQNVTLSCEQNLNHDAMYWYRQDPGQGLRLIYYSQIVNDFQKGDIAEGYSVSREKKESFPLTVTSAQKNPTAFYLCASSPQTSGRRETQYFGPGTRLLVL.

This CDR3 is CASSLNPGGGHEQYF. Here the CDR3 DNA reads TGTGCCAGCAGTTTAAACCCGGGGGGGGGCCACGAGCAGTACTTC. The rearrangement links TRBV28 to TRBJ2-7, with 8 bases aligning to TRBD2. The V and J ends lost 2 bases and 5 bases, in that order; junction bases with no gene match: 8. Germline CDR1 reads MDHEN; CDR2 reads SYDVKM. The CDR3 has 15 residues.

The chain links TRBV21-1 to TRBJ2-5; whether TRBD2, the table's D call, matches the DNA was not checked. TRBV21-1 is assigned pseudogene status. This CDR3 has 14 amino acids. CDR3 amino acids: CASSILAQQETQYF. CDR3 coding DNA: TGTGCCAGCAGCATACTAGCGCAACAAGAGACCCAGTACTTC.

For this clone: The junction does not match germline at one end; this may be a read error. The rearrangement links TRBV12-3 or TRBV12-4 to TRBJ2-5; D is undetermined. The CDR3 is 13 residues long. CDR3 loop: CASSLADIEAQYF. The DNA for the CDR3 is TGTGCCAGCAGTTTAGCCGATATAGAGGCCCAGTACTTC.

This clone is a singleton in its sample. This chain connects TRBV29-1 to TRBJ2-7, with 8 nucleotides matching TRBD2. J gave up 0 bases and V 3 bases, and 7 bases lay outside the gene matches. CDR1 and CDR2 from the germline V gene are SQVTM and ANQGSEA. The CDR3 length is 15 residues. CDR3 sequence reads: CSVDGPAGDSYEQYF. CDR3 bases: TGCAGCGTTGACGGCCCAGCGGGAGACTCCTACGAGCAGTACTTC.

The sample holds one count of this clone. The V gene is TRBV2, the J gene TRBJ2-1; 12 bases match TRBD2. CDR1 and CDR2 from the germline V gene are SNHLY and FYNNEI. After removal of 5 bases from V and 7 bases from J, the junction contained 6 bases not matched to a gene. The CDR3 loop spans 15 amino acids. In DNA, the CDR3 is TGTGCCAGCAGTCTACTAGCGGGAGGAAGGAATGAGCAGTTCTTC. It specifies CASSLLAGGRNEQFF.

The rearrangement joins TRBV5-6 to TRBJ2-3; TRBD2 aligns across 8 bases. CDR3 length: 16 amino acids. The junction had 7 bases not matched to a gene; V was cut back by 0 bases and J by 4 bases. Per the germline V gene, CDR1 is SGHDT and CDR2 is YYEEEE. The CDR3, as DNA: TGTGCCAGCAGCTTGGTGACCTCAGCGGGAGCAGATACGCAGTATTTT. This gives the protein CASSLVTSAGADTQYF.

The chain is built from TRBV15 and TRBJ1-1, with D possibly TRBD1 on 5 matching bases. This CDR3 is 16 amino acids long. Germline CDR1 is LNHNV and CDR2 is YYDKDF (reference sequence). V lost 0 bases, J lost 4 bases, and 15 bases lay in between. CDR3 loop: CATSRDRGTLGTEAFF. The CDR3 DNA reads as TGTGCCACCAGCAGAGATCGGGGGACCCTTGGCACTGAAGCTTTCTTT.

The chain uses TRBV11-3 and TRBJ2-1; a possible D gene is TRBD1 (6 bases). This CDR3 is 14 amino acids long. Germline CDR1 reads SGHNT; CDR2 reads YENEEA. V was trimmed by 0 bases and J by 4 bases, leaving 7 bases between them. CDR3 protein: CASSLDGQYNEQFF. CDR3 sequence (DNA): TGTGCCAGCAGCTTAGACGGACAGTACAATGAGCAGTTCTTC.

This clone was found once. J is TRBJ2-2 and V is TRBV4-1, with 7 bases fitting TRBD1. The CDR3 consists of 15 residues. Germline V gives CDR1 MGHRA, CDR2 YSYEKL. V gave up 4 bases and J gave up 2 bases; unmatched junction bases: 4. CDR3 protein: CASSRDRFNTGELFF. CDR3 bases: TGCGCCAGCAGCCGGGACAGATTCAACACCGGGGAGCTGTTTTTT.

The V and J genes are TRBV9 and TRBJ2-7; 7 nucleotides align to TRBD2. Germline CDR1 SGDLS, CDR2 YYNGEE. The CDR3 consists of 14 residues. The J segment lost 5 bases and the V segment lost 2 bases, leaving 7 bases of the junction unmatched. CDR3 DNA: TGTGCCAGCAGCGTGGGGGGGTTTGGCCACGAGCAGTACTTC. This sequence encodes CASSVGGFGHEQYF.

The chain links TRBV11-2 to TRBJ2-7; TRBD2 aligns across 10 bases. Trimming removed 5 bases from V and 2 bases from J; junction bases left unmatched: 9. Per germline, CDR1 SGHAT and CDR2 FQNNGV. This CDR3 spans 16 amino acids. Written as DNA, the CDR3 is TGTGCCAGCAGCCGACCCGGACTAGCGGCGACCTACGAGCAGTACTTC. Translating it yields CASSRPGLAATYEQYF.

CDR3 DNA sequence: TGTGCCAGCAGTGAAGGTGGCAGACTTCACACTGAAGCTTTCTTT. It specifies CASSEGGRLHTEAFF. The chain is built from TRBV25-1 and TRBJ1-1, with no clear D. The CDR3 totals 15 residues. Germline loops: CDR1 MGHDK, CDR2 SYGVNS. Trimming left V 2 bases short and J 3 bases short, with 13 bases between.

As DNA, the CDR3 is TGTGCCAGCAGTCCAGGGCACTCTAGCACAGATACGCAGTATTTT. This gives the protein CASSPGHSSTDTQYF. The V call is TRBV6-5, the J call TRBJ2-3; possible D gene TRBD1, 5 bases. Germline-derived CDR1 and CDR2 are MNHEY and SVGAGI. V lost 5 bases and J 0 bases, leaving 12 bases between the germline ends. The CDR3 has 15 residues.

This clone was observed a few times. The CDR3 reads CASSQAGTSGSNEQFF. The CDR3 nucleotides read TGTGCCAGCAGCCAAGCAGGGACTAGCGGGAGCAATGAGCAGTTCTTC. The chain recombines TRBV3-1 (or the pseudogene TRBV3-2) with TRBJ2-1, with 14 bases lining up with TRBD2. CDR1 is LGHDT and CDR2 is YNNKEL in the germline V gene (reference sequence). This CDR3 has 16 residues. Trimming took 1 base from V and 6 from J; bases not matched to a gene: 2.

V usage is TRBV18 and J usage is TRBJ1-6; 11 bases are shared with TRBD1. Germline V gene data show CDR1 as KGHSH and CDR2 as LQKENI. The CDR3 extends over 16 amino acids. With 0 bases clipped from V and 10 bases from J, the junction kept 5 bases outside the gene matches. DNA for the CDR3: TGTGCCAGCTCACCACCGGGACAGGGGGATATGTCACCCCTCCACTTT. It specifies CASSPPGQGDMSPLHF.

The J gene is TRBJ2-7, the V gene TRBV29-1, with D unclear. The CDR3 extends over 10 amino acids. CDR1 and CDR2 (germline): SQVTM, ANQGSEA. V lost 3 bases, J lost 6 bases, and 6 bases lay in between. The CDR3 reads CSVETPEQYF. The CDR3 DNA follows: TGCAGCGTTGAGACACCCGAGCAGTACTTC.

V is TRBV24-1 and J is TRBJ2-1, with no clear D. Trimming removed 4 bases at V and 8 bases at J, with 11 bases between. The germline gives CDR1 KGHDR, CDR2 SFDVKD. CDR3 length: 13 amino acids. CDR3 nucleotide sequence: TGTGCCACCAGTGACGCTAATATCGATGAGCAGTTCTTC. Its protein is CATSDANIDEQFF.

V gene TRBV29-1 combines with J gene TRBJ2-7, with unresolved D. CDR1 and CDR2 (germline): SQVTM, ANQGSEA. CDR3 length equals 11 residues. Trimming pared 4 bases from V and 3 bases from J, leaving 7 bases between. CDR3 sequence: CSVATNYEQYF. CDR3 sequence (DNA): TGCAGCGTTGCGACAAACTACGAGCAGTACTTC.

The chain couples TRBV2 to TRBJ2-1; 8 nucleotides align to TRBD2. J lost 6 bases, V lost 7 bases, and 11 bases had no gene match. CDR3 length: 15 residues. CDR1 is SNHLY, CDR2 FYNNEI, per germline. The DNA of the CDR3 is TGTGCCAGCAATTCCGGGACTAGTCAAATCAATGAGCAGTTCTTC. It is translated as CASNSGTSQINEQFF.

The chain uses TRBV6-6 and TRBJ1-5; D not certain. Trimming stripped 0 bases from V and 6 bases from J, with 15 bases between. This CDR3 is 16 amino acids long. Germline lookup yields CDR1 MNHNY and CDR2 SVGAGI (reference sequence). Here the CDR3 reads CASSYSPGGWGQPQHF. The CDR3 DNA reads TGTGCCAGCAGTTACTCCCCCGGAGGTTGGGGTCAGCCCCAGCATTTT.

The rearrangement links TRBV3-1 (or the pseudogene TRBV3-2) to TRBJ2-1; D might be TRBD2 (6 bases). The CDR3 loop spans 17 amino acids. Trimming shortened V by 1 base and J by 1 base, and 14 bases separated the two germline ends. Germline loops: CDR1 LGHDT, CDR2 YNNKEL (reference sequence). This CDR3 is CASSQVAGGGSYNEQFF. DNA for the CDR3: TGTGCCAGCAGCCAAGTGGCTGGGGGAGGTTCCTACAATGAGCAGTTCTTC.

The chain joins TRBV18 to TRBJ2-1; possibly TRBD2 for D (6 bases). V shed 10 bases and J shed 5 bases, with 24 bases lying between them. The CDR3 is 16 amino acids. CDR1 is KGHSH, CDR2 LQKENI, per germline. This CDR3 is CATLPMRGRAHNEQFF. For the CDR3, the DNA is TGTGCCACACTCCCTATGCGGGGCAGGGCCCACAATGAGCAGTTCTTC. Drawing the rest from reference TRBV18 and TRBJ2-1, the complete variable domain is NAGVMQNPRHLVRRRGQEARLRCSPMKGHSHVYWYRQLPEEGLKFMVYLQKENIIDESGMPKERFSAEFPKEGPSILRIQQVVRGDSAAYFCATLPMRGRAHNEQFFGPGTRLTVL.

The chain combines TRBV2 with TRBJ1-5, with no clear D. This CDR3 has 15 amino acids. CDR1 is SNHLY and CDR2 is FYNNEI in the germline V gene. Trimming took 3 bases from V and 1 from J, leaving 10 bases between them. CDR3 nucleotides: TGTGCCAGCAGTGAGTGGGCACAGAGCAATCAGCCCCAGCATTTT. Encoded protein: CASSEWAQSNQPQHF.

The chain joins TRBV10-3 to TRBJ2-1; TRBD2 matches 10 bases. Unmatched junction bases numbered 3, after V lost 2 bases and J lost 2 bases. The CDR3 extends over 16 amino acids. Germline CDR1 is ENHRY and CDR2 is SYGVKD. CDR3 nucleotide sequence: TGTGCCATCAGTGAGACCGGGACTAGCGCCTACAATGAGCAGTTCTTC. Its translation: CAISETGTSAYNEQFF.